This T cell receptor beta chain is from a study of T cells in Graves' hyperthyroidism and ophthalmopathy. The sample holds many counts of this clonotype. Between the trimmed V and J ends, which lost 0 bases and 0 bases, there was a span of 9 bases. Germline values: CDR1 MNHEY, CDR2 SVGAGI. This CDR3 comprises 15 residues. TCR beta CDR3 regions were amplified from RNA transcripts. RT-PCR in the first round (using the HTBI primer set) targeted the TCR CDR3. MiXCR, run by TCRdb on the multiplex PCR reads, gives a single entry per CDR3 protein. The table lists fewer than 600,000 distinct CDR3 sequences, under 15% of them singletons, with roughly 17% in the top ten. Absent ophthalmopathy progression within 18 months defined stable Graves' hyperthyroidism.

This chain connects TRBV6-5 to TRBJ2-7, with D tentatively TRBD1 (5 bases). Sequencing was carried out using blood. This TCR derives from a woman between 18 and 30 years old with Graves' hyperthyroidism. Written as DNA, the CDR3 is TGTGCCAGCAGTTACTCGGGGCGGAGCTCCTACGAGCAGTACTTC. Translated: CASSYSGRSSYEQYF.